This is a list of T cell receptor beta chains from one sample in a study of cytomegalovirus exposure and HLA in healthy donors. Profiling relied on immunoSEQ multiplex PCR, and the TCRdb table lists in-frame clones only, not all of them. The sample carries about 160,000 clones, approximately 76% recorded once. The sample taken for sequencing was PBMCs. The receptors stem from a female donor in good health and CMV-seronegative. Both conserved end residues are part of each CDR3. The D gene is left open where the match is weak. For some rows the clone size is stated as once, few or many, or as a class when expanded; others skip it.

>.|.|TRBJ2-5|TRBV5-1
CASSLMFREEETQYF
TGCGCCAGCAGCTTGATGTTCAGGGAGGAGGAGACCCAGTACTTC
>.|.|TRBJ2-2|TRBV5-4
CASSLVLNTGELFF
TGTGCCAGCAGCTTGGTGTTAAACACCGGGGAGCTGTTTTTT
>TRBD2|.|TRBJ2-7|TRBV4-2
CASSQVELAGGPGSYEQYF
TGTGCCAGCAGCCAAGTTGAACTAGCGGGAGGGCCCGGCTCCTACGAGCAGTACTTC
>TRBD1|.|TRBJ1-2|TRBV9
CASSTTTGEVDGYTF
TGTGCCAGCAGCACCACGACAGGGGAGGTTGATGGCTACACCTTC
>.|.|TRBJ1-2|TRBV15
CATSRDRTRRNYGYTF
TGTGCCACCAGCAGAGATCGTACCAGGCGTAACTATGGCTACACCTTC
>.|.|TRBJ1-6|TRBV5-8
CASSRSGPYYNSPLHF
TGTGCCAGCAGCAGGTCAGGCCCCTACTATAATTCACCCCTCCACTTT
>.|.|TRBJ2-3|TRBV2
CASSERLRLATQYF
TGTGCCAGCAGTGAACGCCTTCGGCTAGCAACGCAGTATTTT
>.|.|TRBJ1-2|TRBV19
CASSMGSLYGYTF
TGTGCCAGTAGTATGGGCAGTCTCTATGGCTACACCTTC
>.|once|TRBJ2-3|TRBV30
CAVGPSTDTQYF
TGTGCCGTGGGCCCCTCCACAGATACGCAGTATTTT
>.|.|TRBJ2-2|TRBV21-1
CASSIWRPGGNTGELFF
TGTGCCAGCAGCATCTGGAGGCCCGGGGGGAACACCGGGGAGCTGTTTTTT
>TRBD1|.|TRBJ2-7|TRBV5-1
CASSPGTVSPYEQYF
TGCGCCAGCAGCCCCGGGACAGTTTCCCCCTACGAGCAGTACTTC
>TRBD1|.|TRBJ2-3|TRBV7-6
CASSLGVQGARADTQYF
TGTGCCAGCAGCTTAGGGGTACAGGGGGCAAGGGCAGATACGCAGTATTTT
>.|.|TRBJ1-2|TRBV4-1
CASSQDRLPGDGYTF
TGCGCCAGCAGCCAAGATCGACTCCCAGGGGATGGCTACACCTTC
>.|few|TRBJ1-2|TRBV7-9
CASSLAGGTYGYTF
TGTGCCAGCAGCTTAGCGGGAGGGACCTATGGCTACACCTTC